The present T cell receptor beta chain was sequenced within a study of siplizumab effects on memory and regulatory T cells (dated by TCRdb to the late 2010s). The study in broad terms: The study looked at the effect of siplizumab, an anti-CD2 antibody, on alloreactive T-cell subsets in allogeneic mixed lymphocyte reactions made from human PBMCs. Study-wide conclusions, independent of this receptor: Whether proliferating Tregs from siplizumab cultures actually had suppressive function was not functionally confirmed. For roughly 80-95% of proliferating CD4+ or CD8+ clones, no naive or memory phenotype could be assigned. Siplizumab significantly reduced the cumulative frequency of alloreactive sequences traceable to unstimulated CD4+ memory T cells. In reactions with siplizumab, an average of approximately 69% of mappable alloreactive CD4+ clones were Treg-derived, compared with 26.9% in control reactions. Unstimulated naive T cells appeared to be more diverse than memory T cells, and naive cells seemed to make a substantial contribution to the alloresponse. Sequences below about 10^-5 frequency were poorly captured, so only a minor fraction of alloreactive clones could be mapped to unstimulated subsets.

Sorted unstimulated T cells and proliferating T cells recovered from mixed lymphocyte reactions were subjected to TCRbeta CDR3 sequencing. Fresh whole blood from fewer than twelve HLA-typed healthy donors was used to isolate PBMCs. To map where alloreactive clones came from, CD4+ regulatory T cells in the unstimulated state were FACS-sorted. Spanning cysteine to phenylalanine, the CDR3 consists of 19 amino acids. Here the CDR3 DNA is all that survives: 57 bases in frame from base 1. From the germline V gene, CDR1 is SGHDN and CDR2 is FVKESK. The junction shows trimming of 1 base on V and 0 bases on J, plus 16 bases between the germline ends. Library preparation used the immunoSEQ multiplex PCR assay. Some 1.1 x 10^5 TCR templates per sample were assayed on the deep sequencing platform. Genomic DNA extracted from sorted T cells was used for TCRbeta CDR3 sequencing. The published analysis was carried out like this. The R programming language was used for the clonal analysis of the TCRbeta CDR3 data. Comparing unstimulated samples against CFSE-low samples taken after the reaction was how alloreactive CD4+ and CD8+ clones were defined. Regulatory or non-regulatory origin of alloreactive CD4+ clones was assigned by matching sequences to the sorted unstimulated Treg and non-Treg repertoires. In TCRdb, the immuneACCESS table is reduced to in-frame sequences with V and J assigned. These tables do not hold every clone; where another copy was compared, an unresolved V gene accounts for under half, and the others remain unexplained. V, J and clone size were drawn from that table, and D and trimming were deduced from the DNA. In this sample the table shows about 87,000 clones, 87% of which occur a single time. The ten largest account for under 2% of the sample.

Comments on this clone: Its cognate antigen has yet to be identified. Within one base of it there is no much larger clone, and no base qualities were kept.

The TCR sequence derives from a human donor in good health. The material sequenced was Tregs sorted from blood. The chain is assembled from TRBV14 and TRBJ1-6; no confident D gene assignment can be made. The nucleotide sequence reads as follows: TGTGCCAGCAGCCAAGCTCTAGGTCGCTCTAGCTCCTATAATTCACCCCTCCACTTT. Its protein product is CASSQALGRSSSYNSPLHF.